Listed here are 15 T cell receptor beta chains from one sample, sequenced in a study of beta chain features in type 1 diabetes. Of the isolated RNA, all was reverse transcribed, and so the sequenced material was expressed TCRB transcripts. Here immunoSEQ multiplex PCR was the method, and the copy in TCRdb shows in-frame clones only, minus some. The sample yields about 350,000 clones, roughly a fifth seen once. What was sequenced was naive CD4+ T cells from blood. These receptors came from a young woman in good health.

This clone turned up a few times. The sample contains more than one DNA sequence encoding this CDR3. The CDR3 here is CASSLPGEETQYF. The CDR3 nucleotides are TGTGCCAGCAGCCTCCCCGGGGAAGAGACCCAGTACTTC. The chain links TRBV5-4 to TRBJ2-5, with D perhaps matching TRBD2 (5 bases). V was trimmed by 4 bases and J by 3 bases, leaving 10 bases between them. This CDR3 has 13 amino acids. Looked up from germline, CDR1 is SGHNT and CDR2 is YYREEE (reference sequence).

The chain combines TRBV30 with TRBJ1-1, with a weak D call TRBD1 (5 bases). Germline V gene data show CDR1 as GTSNPN and CDR2 as SVGIG (reference sequence). This CDR3 is 16 amino acids long. Trimming took off 4 bases at V and 3 bases at J, with 21 bases between the two ends. Here the CDR3 DNA reads TGTGCCTGGATCCCGTTCCAATCAGGGAGGGACACTGAAGCTTTCTTT. Its protein product is CAWIPFQSGRDTEAFF.

This chain uses TRBV7-2 with TRBJ2-1; 10 bases agree with TRBD2. The length of the CDR3 is 15 residues. The V and J ends lost 4 bases and 1 base, in that order; junction bases with no gene match: 1. Germline V gene data show CDR1 as SGHTA and CDR2 as FQGNSA. CDR3: CASSSTSGSYNEQFF. The CDR3 DNA is TGTGCCAGCAGCTCGACTAGCGGGTCCTACAATGAGCAGTTCTTC.

This chain joins TRBV14 and TRBJ1-5; D perhaps matches TRBD1 (6 bases). The CDR3 totals 14 residues. The germline V gene encodes CDR1 SGHDN and CDR2 FVKESK. V shed 6 bases and J shed 1 base, with 10 bases lying between them. The CDR3 region is CASRKGVSNQPQHF. CDR3 DNA: TGTGCCAGCAGGAAGGGGGTCAGCAATCAGCCCCAGCATTTT.

This chain connects TRBV11-2 to TRBJ2-1; a possible D gene is TRBD2 (6 bases). Trimming cost V 9 bases and J 2 bases, with 17 bases left between them. Germline CDR1 is SGHAT and CDR2 is FQNNGV. The CDR3 contains 15 residues. CDR3 amino acids: CASKRSGVPYNEQFF. The CDR3 DNA is TGTGCCAGTAAGCGGTCGGGAGTTCCCTACAATGAGCAGTTCTTC.

This chain connects TRBV4-1 to TRBJ2-1, with TRBD2 identical over 7 bases. The germline V gene encodes CDR1 MGHRA and CDR2 YSYEKL. V lost 4 bases, J lost 9 bases, and 3 bases stayed unmatched. The CDR3 runs 12 residues. This CDR3 is CASSRLAGEQFF. CDR3 in DNA: TGCGCCAGCAGCCGACTAGCAGGTGAGCAGTTCTTC.

This chain's CDR3 is CASSDRAYGYTF. The CDR3 DNA reads as TGTGCCAGTTCAGACAGGGCATATGGCTACACCTTC. The chain uses TRBV19 and TRBJ1-2; 7 nucleotides line up with TRBD1. This CDR3 has 12 amino acids. V shed 8 bases, J shed 5 bases, and the junction held 5 bases outside the gene matches. Looked up from germline, CDR1 is LNHDA and CDR2 is SQIVND (reference sequence).

This chain joins TRBV7-2 and TRBJ1-5; tentative D call: TRBD1 (5 bases). The V and J ends lost 3 bases and 0 bases respectively, with 9 bases between them. The CDR3 has 15 amino acids. CDR1 is SGHTA, CDR2 FQGNSA, per germline. CDR3 sequence reads: CASSFIGASNQPQHF. The CDR3, as DNA: TGTGCCAGCAGCTTTATAGGGGCTAGCAATCAGCCCCAGCATTTT.

The chain recombines TRBV7-9 with TRBJ2-7; 9 bases align to TRBD2. Per the germline V gene, CDR1 is SEHNR and CDR2 is FQNEAQ (reference sequence). V lost 1 base, J lost 3 bases, and 7 bases stayed unmatched. The CDR3 contains 16 residues. The CDR3 reads CASSLDGTSTFYEQYF. CDR3 in DNA: TGTGCCAGCAGCTTAGATGGGACTAGCACCTTCTACGAGCAGTACTTC.

The chain combines TRBV6-4 with TRBJ1-1; tentative D call: TRBD1 (5 bases). The CDR3 extends over 15 amino acids. Trimming took 6 bases from V and 6 from J, leaving 20 bases between them. Germline CDR1 reads MRHNA; CDR2 reads SNTAGT. CDR3 amino acids: CASSEGTSGGAEAFF. The CDR3 DNA reads TGTGCCAGCAGCGAAGGGACTTCTGGAGGCGCTGAAGCTTTCTTT.

The chain carries TRBV5-6 and TRBJ1-3; 9 bases map to TRBD1. V was clipped by 5 bases and J by 1 base; unmatched bases: 4. This CDR3 comprises 15 residues. In germline, CDR1 is SGHDT, CDR2 YYEEEE. Here the CDR3 reads CASRPDRGSGNTIYF. In DNA form, the CDR3 reads TGTGCCAGCAGACCAGACAGGGGGTCTGGAAACACCATATATTTT.

A few counts support this clone. The rearrangement uses TRBV30 and TRBJ2-2; D is perhaps TRBD2 (6 bases). Trimming removed 2 bases from V and 6 bases from J, with 10 bases in between. From germline, CDR1 is GTSNPN and CDR2 SVGIG (reference sequence). CDR3 length equals 13 residues. CDR3 in DNA: TGTGCCTGGAGTCAACAGCGGGCCGGGGAGCTGTTTTTT. This translates into CAWSQQRAGELFF.

The J gene is TRBJ2-6, the V gene TRBV19; D uncertain. The CDR3 length is 14 residues. The germline V gene encodes CDR1 LNHDA and CDR2 SQIVND (reference sequence). V was pared by 5 bases and J by 3 bases, with 8 bases between. CDR3 DNA: TGTGCCAGTAGTGTCCCGGGTGGGGCCAACGTCCTGACTTTC. Protein product: CASSVPGGANVLTF.

J is TRBJ2-5 and V is TRBV5-4, with D maybe TRBD2 (7 bases). Germline CDR1 reads SGHNT; CDR2 reads YYREEE (reference sequence). V was shortened by 5 bases and J by 1 base, with 18 bases between the two germline ends. This CDR3 has 16 amino acids. The CDR3 loop is CASSTGGRGVQETQYF. CDR3 sequence (DNA): TGTGCCAGCAGTACCGGGGGGAGGGGGGTCCAAGAGACCCAGTACTTC. Full variable domain (missing parts from reference TRBV5-4 and TRBJ2-5): ETGVTQSPTHLIKTRGQQVTLRCSSQSGHNTVSWYQQALGQGPQFIFQYYREEENGRGNFPPRFSGLQFPNYSSELNVNALELDDSALYLCASSTGGRGVQETQYFGPGTRLLVL.

CDR3 protein: CASSLAYGTSYEQYF. The CDR3 DNA sequence: TGTGCCAGCAGCTTAGCGTATGGCACCTCCTACGAGCAGTACTTC. The genes are TRBV7-2 and TRBJ2-7; no reliable D call. Looked up from germline, CDR1 is SGHTA and CDR2 is FQGNSA. V was trimmed by 0 bases and J by 0 bases, leaving 9 bases between them. The CDR3 is 15 amino acids.